This TCR beta chain was identified in a study of cytomegalovirus exposure and HLA in healthy donors. General observations from the study: Previous analysis showed most TCR beta V segments were productive about 87% or about 30% of the time. HLA allele associations emerged for under 20,000 TCR beta sequences in a later analysis, at 0.05 false discovery rate. Upon later analysis, HLA-associated TCR beta chains proved more clonally expanded than other, equally common chains. The study recorded around 160 TCR beta chains that were cytomegalovirus-associated.

Concerning this clone: Its antigen is not identified.

The CDR3 has 15 residues. With 2 bases clipped from V and 7 bases from J, the junction kept 4 bases outside the gene matches. The germline V gene encodes CDR1 SEHNR and CDR2 FQNEAQ (reference sequence). Amplification used 60 Vbeta primers and 13 Jbeta primers. Data came from immunoSEQ multiplex PCR; TCRdb stores just in-frame clones and leaves some out. The sample carries about 130,000 clones, 75% to 80% recorded once. The specimen sequenced was PBMCs. This clonotype was obtained from a man aged 25-45 years in good health and CMV-seronegative. This chain links TRBV7-9 with TRBJ2-2; TRBD2 matches at 10 bases. In nucleotides, the CDR3 is TGTGCCAGCAGCTTACCTAGCGGGAGTGACGGGGAGCTGTTTTTT. Translation: CASSLPSGSDGELFF.